The source of this T cell receptor beta chain is a study of CD4 T cell repertoires in COVID-19. The length of the CDR3 is 20 residues. In germline, CDR1 is MDHEN, CDR2 SYDVKM. V lost 6 bases, J lost 1 base, and 18 bases stayed unmatched. Produced via immunoSEQ multiplex PCR; TCRdb's table is partial and in-frame only. Among approximately 79,000 clones listed, about 83% were seen once. Sequencing used CD4+ T cells from peripheral blood, obtained after recovery from COVID-19. This TCR was recovered from a human donor who had COVID-19. The V call is TRBV28, the J call TRBJ2-4; TRBD2 agrees at 10 bases. This chain's CDR3 is CASSLGGLAAPRGAKNIQYF. The DNA of the CDR3 is TGTGCCAGCAGCCTCGGTGGACTAGCGGCCCCCCGGGGGGCCAAAAACATTCAGTACTTC.